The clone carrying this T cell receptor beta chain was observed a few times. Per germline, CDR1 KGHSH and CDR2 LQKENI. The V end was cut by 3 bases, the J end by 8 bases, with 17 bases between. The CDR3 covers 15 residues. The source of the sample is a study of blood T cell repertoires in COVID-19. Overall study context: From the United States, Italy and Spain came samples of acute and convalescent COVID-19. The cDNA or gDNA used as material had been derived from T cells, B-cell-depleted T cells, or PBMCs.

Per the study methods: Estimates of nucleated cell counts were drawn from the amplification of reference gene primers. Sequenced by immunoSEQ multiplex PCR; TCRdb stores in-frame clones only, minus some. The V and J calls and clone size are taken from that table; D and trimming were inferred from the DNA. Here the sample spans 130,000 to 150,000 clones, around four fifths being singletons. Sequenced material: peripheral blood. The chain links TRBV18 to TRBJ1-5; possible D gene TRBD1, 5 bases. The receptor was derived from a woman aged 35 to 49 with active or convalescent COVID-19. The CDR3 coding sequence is TGTGCCAGCTCACCTCCCACCGGGGGTGGAGAGCCCCAGCATTTT. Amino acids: CASSPPTGGGEPQHF.